The next 19 T cell receptor beta chains were all read from a single sample in a study of regulatory T cells in long-lasting Graves disease. CDR3-region Arm-PCR and iRepertoire HTBI primers produced the TCR beta libraries. TCRdb used MiXCR to reprocess the multiplex PCR reads, holding one entry per CDR3 protein. Among roughly 530,000 distinct CDR3 sequences, about 16% were seen once, and the ten largest hold 20% to 30%. Time point here: newly diagnosed GD, antithyroid drugs for less than 3 months. Generation of the TCR library employed RNA extracted from PBMCs. Separately, the same data were catalogued under a study of T cells in Graves' hyperthyroidism and ophthalmopathy.

Sample: peripheral blood mononuclear cells (PBMCs), taken at new diagnosis, from a patient treated with antithyroid drugs. The source of these receptors is a woman aged 40-60 years with Graves disease.

The chain uses TRBV11-2 and TRBJ2-7, with D possibly TRBD1 on 7 matching bases. Germline V lookup: CDR1 SGHAT, CDR2 FQNNGV. The CDR3 loop spans 17 amino acids. The germline V and J ends were trimmed by 3 bases and 5 bases, with 23 bases remaining between them. Written as DNA, the CDR3 is TGTGCCAGCAGCTTTTTAGCCACCTCAGGGGGGCGCGACGAGCAGTACTTC. This sequence encodes CASSFLATSGGRDEQYF.

Ten or more counts support this clonotype. The chain carries TRBV11-2 and TRBJ2-1; TRBD2 matches at 9 bases. Germline lookup yields CDR1 SGHAT and CDR2 FQNNGV. Germline trimming cut 7 bases from V and 5 bases from J; bases unmatched to any gene: 12. The CDR3 totals 16 residues. CDR3 sequence: CASNRAGTSNHNEQFF. CDR3 nucleotide sequence: TGTGCCAGCAACCGAGCCGGGACTAGCAACCACAATGAGCAGTTCTTC.

This clonotype was seen at least ten times. V usage is TRBV28 and J usage is TRBJ1-1; D unclear. Trimming stripped 5 bases from V and 4 bases from J, with 11 bases between. The CDR3 is 13 residues long. CDR1 is MDHEN and CDR2 is SYDVKM in the germline V gene. CDR3 DNA sequence: TGTGCCAGCAGTCCTCAAATGACCACTGAAGCTTTCTTT. Translating gives CASSPQMTTEAFF.

This clonotype occurred many times. The chain combines TRBV2 with TRBJ1-5; weak D call: TRBD1 (5 bases). CDR1 is SNHLY, CDR2 FYNNEI, per germline. V lost 2 bases and J 7 bases, leaving 12 bases between the germline ends. This CDR3 contains 14 residues. The CDR3 nucleotides read TGTGCCAGCAGTGAACGGGAGGGACGACAGCCCCAGCATTTT. Its protein is CASSEREGRQPQHF.

This sequence joins TRBV19 and TRBJ2-7; D possibly matches TRBD1 or TRBD2 (5 bases each). Trimming stripped 9 bases from V and 2 bases from J, with 14 bases between. From germline, CDR1 is LNHDA and CDR2 SQIVND (reference sequence). The CDR3 covers 13 residues. For the CDR3, the DNA is TGTGCCAGCCGGCTCGGGGCCCCCTACGAGCAGTACTTC. It codes for CASRLGAPYEQYF.

This chain connects TRBV3-1 to TRBJ1-2; maybe TRBD1 (5 bases). The germline V and J ends were trimmed by 4 bases and 5 bases, with 14 bases remaining between them. The CDR3 sequence is 14 residues long. From germline, CDR1 is LGHDT and CDR2 YNNKEL (reference sequence). The CDR3 coding sequence is TGTGCCAGCAGCCGAGAGCTAGCAGGGTATGGCTACACCTTC. Protein product: CASSRELAGYGYTF.

Of note for this clonotype: One base away lies a much larger clone, so this may be a sequencing read error. This chain connects TRBV7-6 to TRBJ2-3; no reliable D call. The CDR3 sequence is 13 residues long. Germline loops: CDR1 SGHVS, CDR2 FNYEAQ. In DNA, the CDR3 is TGTACCAGCAGCTTTAACGGGCTGGATACGCAGTATTTT. Translation: CTSSFNGLDTQYF.

This clonotype has just a few counts. This chain links TRBV30 with TRBJ2-5; D is possibly TRBD2 (6 bases). The CDR3 is 13 residues long. Germline-derived CDR1 and CDR2 are GTSNPN and SVGIG (reference sequence). Trimming removed 3 bases from V and 3 bases from J, with 11 bases in between. CDR3 region: CAWSGSSKETQYF. Here the CDR3 DNA reads TGTGCCTGGAGCGGGAGCTCAAAAGAGACCCAGTACTTC.

A few counts support this clonotype. The genes are TRBV10-3 and TRBJ2-5; D not resolved. The CDR3 covers 14 residues. Trimming took off 4 bases at V and 0 bases at J, with 9 bases between the two ends. CDR1 is ENHRY, CDR2 SYGVKD, per germline. CDR3 region: CAISAGPNQETQYF. For the CDR3, the DNA is TGTGCCATCAGTGCCGGACCGAACCAAGAGACCCAGTACTTC.

As for this clonotype: A clone one base away is much larger, so this may be a read error. The chain links TRBV2 to TRBJ1-6; D call uncertain. Trimming cost V 5 bases and J 2 bases, with 13 bases left between them. Germline values: CDR1 SNHLY, CDR2 FYNNEI. The CDR3 spans 16 residues. DNA for the CDR3: TGTGCCAGCAGTTACGACCGAAGCCCCTATAATTCACCCCTCCACTTT. Protein sequence: CASSYDRSPYNSPLHF.

This clonotype was observed a handful of times. This chain links TRBV5-5 with TRBJ1-4; possible D gene TRBD1, 5 bases. Looked up from germline, CDR1 is SGHKS and CDR2 is YYEKEE (reference sequence). The V end was cut by 5 bases, the J end by 0 bases, with 11 bases between. This CDR3 is built from 15 residues. CDR3: CASSLRGATNEKLFF. Here the CDR3 DNA reads TGTGCCAGCAGTTTGCGGGGGGCAACTAATGAAAAACTGTTTTTT. Drawing the rest from reference TRBV5-5 and TRBJ1-4, the complete variable domain is DAGVTQSPTHLIKTRGQQVTLRCSPISGHKSVSWYQQVLGQGPQFIFQYYEKEERGRGNFPDRFSARQFPNYSSELNVNALLLGDSALYLCASSLRGATNEKLFFGSGTQLSVL.

This chain uses TRBV11-2 with TRBJ2-1; tentative D call: TRBD2 (5 bases). V lost 1 base and J 9 bases, leaving 10 bases between the germline ends. CDR1 and CDR2 (germline): SGHAT, FQNNGV. CDR3 length equals 13 residues. CDR3 protein: CASSLVSRGEQFF. CDR3 DNA: TGTGCCAGCAGCTTAGTGTCCCGGGGTGAGCAGTTCTTC.

The chain employs TRBV7-9 and TRBJ2-1; 9 nucleotides match TRBD2. Germline CDR1 and CDR2: SEHNR and FQNEAQ (reference sequence). V lost 6 bases and J lost 9; bases outside the gene matches: 12. The CDR3 is 15 residues long. The CDR3 DNA is TGTGCCAGCAGTCGAATGGGGCGGGGGGGCGTTGAGCAGTTCTTC. As protein: CASSRMGRGGVEQFF.

In its sample, this clonotype was seen many times. The V call is TRBV20-1, the J call TRBJ2-1; the match to TRBD1 covers 7 bases. In germline, CDR1 is DFQATT, CDR2 SNEGSKA (reference sequence). V trimming: 0 bases; J trimming: 4 bases; junction bases outside the gene matches: 6. This CDR3 region has 15 residues. The CDR3 DNA is TGCAGTGCTAGAGATGACAGGGTGGAATACAATGAGCAGTTCTTC. Translated, it gives CSARDDRVEYNEQFF.

This clonotype was counted ten times or more. The CDR3 DNA reads as TGTGCCTGGAGTGTAGACGGGGGGTACGAGCAGTACTTC. Residues: CAWSVDGGYEQYF. The chain employs TRBV30 and TRBJ2-7, with 7 bases identical to TRBD2. The CDR3 is made up of 13 amino acids. CDR1 is GTSNPN, CDR2 SVGIG, per germline (reference sequence). V shed 0 bases, J shed 4 bases, and the junction held 3 bases outside the gene matches.

In this sample, this clonotype turned up many times. The chain links TRBV18 to TRBJ1-3; 7 nucleotides line up with TRBD1. The germline gives CDR1 KGHSH, CDR2 LQKENI. The CDR3 contains 16 residues. J lost 0 bases, V lost 8 bases, and 10 bases had no gene match. The CDR3 loop reads CASSPRTGLSGNTIYF. The CDR3 region has the DNA TGTGCCAGCAGCCCGAGGACAGGCCTCTCTGGAAACACCATATATTTT.

This clonotype was detected ten times or more. The rearrangement links TRBV24-1 to TRBJ2-2; 11 bases agree with TRBD1. Germline V gene lookup returns CDR1 KGHDR and CDR2 SFDVKD. The V gene end was trimmed by 2 bases and the J gene end by 5 bases; junction bases not matched to a gene: 3. The CDR3 totals 16 residues. The CDR3 loop reads CATSDYGTGGTGELFF. In nucleotides, the CDR3 is TGTGCCACCAGTGATTATGGGACAGGGGGTACCGGGGAGCTGTTTTTT.

The DNA for the CDR3 is TGCAGTGCTAGAGACCCCCTACAGACGGGTATCGATCAGCCCCAGCATTTT. Translated: CSARDPLQTGIDQPQHF. The rearrangement links TRBV20-1 to TRBJ1-5; D uncertain. Trimming cost V 0 bases and J 5 bases, with 20 bases left between them. The CDR3 is made up of 17 amino acids. Germline CDR1 and CDR2: DFQATT and SNEGSKA (reference sequence).

This clonotype was recorded at least ten times. The rearrangement links TRBV2 to TRBJ2-2; TRBD1 might be the D (6 bases). The V and J ends lost 6 bases and 3 bases respectively, with 17 bases between them. The CDR3 length is 16 residues. The germline gives CDR1 SNHLY, CDR2 FYNNEI. CDR3 in DNA: TGTGCCAGCAGAACACAGGGTTTAATTTACACCGGGGAGCTGTTTTTT. Protein: CASRTQGLIYTGELFF.